This T cell receptor (beta chain) was recovered during a study of cytomegalovirus exposure and HLA in healthy donors (dated by TCRdb to the late 2010s). Describing the broader study: An earlier analysis of approximately 640 of the donors reported approximately 270 Gb of sequence data and about 100 million unique TCR beta sequences from about 179 million T cells. Roughly 300 gigabases of sequencing data and around 87 million unique TCR sequences were included in an early release covering several hundred HLA-typed donors. The genetic ancestry cluster associated with self-reported Caucasian donors included roughly 84% of the 398 genotyped donors. The study aimed to test whether cataloging public T cell receptors could reveal signatures of past pathogen exposure. The T cell repertoires of roughly 660 subjects were profiled by immunosequencing and related to cytomegalovirus serostatus. In addition to the first cohort of 666 subjects, a separate validation cohort of approximately 130 different subjects was used. To predict cytomegalovirus infection status, the study brought together high-throughput TCR immunosequencing, statistical association of individual TCRs with disease status, and machine learning. A later analysis re-examined previously published TCR beta repertoires from just over 650 donors and added high-resolution HLA genotyping to investigate patterns of TCR occurrence. Rather than drawing on any new phenotypic data, the later analysis identified candidate immune exposures from TCR beta sequences and the way those sequences occurred across donors. An earlier analysis of nearly 600 of the donors applied high-throughput TCR beta sequencing to assess whether each TCR beta V gene segment acted as functional or pseudogenic. Donor age, sex, ethnicity and CMV serostatus were compiled alongside the repertoire data. A later genetic analysis used genome-wide SNP genotypes for about 65% of the roughly 700 donors, treating that subset as a discovery cohort. Every repertoire in the discovery cohort had been generated on one and the same sequencing platform. HLA typing included class I and class II loci at four-digit resolution. Typing coverage differed by locus: A, B, C, DRB1 and DQB1 were typed in roughly 620-630 donors, DQA1 in 500 to 550, DPA1 in around 600, and DPB1 in just under 480. About five DR-DQ haplotypes were handled as single units for association and clustering, since linkage in the cohort was strong. Among around 400 genotyped donors of the cohort, an average of around 240,000 unique TCR beta nucleotide sequences were sequenced per donor, around 20% of them non-productive.

The cohort comprised 710 or so healthy bone marrow donors. At the time of sampling, every cohort member was nominally healthy, though immune exposures that went unrecorded were likely present. The donor was CMV seronegative and belonged to the group of 352 seronegative cohort members. A peripheral blood sample was provided by each donor, and peripheral blood mononuclear cells were used for TCR beta sequencing. The Qiagen DNeasy Blood Extraction Kit was used to extract genomic DNA from the blood cell samples. What the authors observed across the whole study: Seventeen rarely observed V segments, including chromosome 9 orphons, were excluded from the earlier analysis of approximately 500 of the donors because counts were too low. Linkage disequilibrium might explain the correlated functional status among segregating V segments, but an unknown experimental factor could not be ruled out. HLA typing was unavailable for some donors at each locus, so association tests used only the typed subset. A further reported finding was that TCR beta sequences accurately predicted the HLA-A and HLA-B alleles for most subjects in the first cohort. In a later analysis, HLA-associated TCR beta chains were found to be more clonally expanded and to have lower generation probabilities than equally common non-associated chains. Several of the top co-occurrence clusters appeared to be linked to parvovirus B19, influenza, CMV and Epstein-Barr virus, according to a later analysis. In this cohort, only TCR beta chains were sequenced, and detectable features were limited by the absence of alpha or paired-chain data. While some public TCRs were present in many individuals, most TCR sequences turned up only very rarely across donors. The sequencing pipeline was judged likely to have produced a cluster of highly shared sequence variants as a technical artifact. Because the 87-base-pair reads could not distinguish some IMGT-functional V segments, including TRBV6-2 and TRBV6-3, those segments were excluded. An earlier analysis of several hundred of the donors showed that most TCR beta V segments appeared in productive rearrangements either about 87% or about 30% of the time, which broadly matched IMGT annotations. In a later genetic analysis, fewer N-insertions in productive TCRs were reported among donors in an Asian-associated ancestry cluster than the approximately 670-donor mean. The classifier was reported to diagnose cytomegalovirus status with high specificity and sensitivity in both the original cohort and the validation cohort. A later analysis found that most CMV-associated TCR beta chains appeared HLA-restricted, with HLA associations seemingly driven largely by CMV exposure. Roughly uniform sequencing depth across donors was assumed in presence/absence analyses, although this assumption may not hold. For the cohort, immune exposure information was limited to CMV serostatus. In a later analysis, the rate of TCR association differed among HLA loci, with DRB1 alleles having the most associated TCRs and HLA-C alleles having the fewest. The study listed around 160 TCR beta chains as associated with cytomegalovirus. Specific HLA alleles were associated with about 17,000 TCR beta sequences at a false discovery rate of 0.05 in a later analysis. When HLA alleles, especially DR and DQ, strongly co-occurred, attributing TCR associations to individual alleles was difficult. A few of the identified cytomegalovirus-associated TCR beta chains were confirmed in vitro to be specific for cytomegalovirus antigens. The authors suggested that the approach could potentially be generalized to other disease states and immunological phenotypes. V-gene and J-gene trimming of TCR beta chains was associated with a missense DCLRE1C variant in a later genetic analysis, and the association was replicated in an independent cohort.

V trim: 4 bases; J trim: 4 bases; unmatched bases: 1. CDR1 and CDR2 were assigned from the germline V gene as MNHEY and SVGAGI. The CDR3, from cysteine to phenylalanine, totals 14 residues. Kept here is only the CDR3 DNA, which spans 42 bases and is read in frame from base 1. This clone appeared a few times. Its cognate antigen has yet to be identified. The input lacks base qualities; no much larger clone sits a single base away. Receptors were amplified or captured by the immunoSEQ multiplex PCR assay. The multiplex PCR relied on a mix of 60 forward primers for TCR Vbeta segments and 13 reverse primers for TCR Jbeta segments. A multiplex PCR assay on genomic DNA amplified the CDR3 region of rearranged TCR beta genes. Amplified TCR beta libraries were sequenced as 87-base-pair reads on the Illumina HiSeq System. The paper's data handling went like this. A later analysis tallied roughly 78 million unique TCR beta chains across the 700 or so repertoires, and approximately 11 million of those chains were shared by two or more donors. To remove PCR and sequencing errors, raw reads were error-corrected and collapsed into unique sequences using a nearest-neighbor algorithm that merged closely related sequences. Alignment of CDR3 sequences to IMGT reference sequences was used to assign V, D and J gene segments. For a sequence to be retained, at least a six-nucleotide match to both a V gene segment and a J gene segment was required. A rearrangement counted as productive if the CDR3 had no stop codons and remained in frame with V and J, and every other rearrangement counted as non-productive. CDR3 was defined by IMGT convention, running from the second conserved V-encoded cysteine to the conserved J-encoded phenylalanine. The earlier analysis of roughly 590 of the donors excluded any sequence lacking an unambiguous match to a single V gene segment. An earlier analysis of several hundred of the donors called V segments functional above 56.7% productive rearrangements and segregating when the between-donor standard deviation exceeded 5%. A statistical classification framework was built to diagnose cytomegalovirus status from the catalog of TCR beta chain sequences. In a later analysis, TCR nucleotide sequences were compared against IMGT/GENE-DB human TR gene sequences so that V and J genes could be assigned. A later analysis assigned CDR3 sequences and most-parsimonious VDJ recombination scenarios with the TCRdist pipeline. In a later analysis, each TCR beta chain was defined by its CDR3 amino acid sequence together with its V-gene family, and reads lacking a unique V-gene family were excluded. In a later analysis, 500 to 650 highly shared, low-generation-probability nucleotide sequences were removed to address suspected cross-contamination and a sequencing artifact. In a later analysis, a clonal expansion index was calculated for each public chain from normalized within-repertoire ranks of inferred template counts. In a later analysis, generation probabilities were computed with a VDJ recombination model fitted to out-of-frame rearrangements, and the resulting probabilities were checked against IGoR. In a later analysis, hypergeometric tests were used to score TCR-TCR, TCR-HLA and TCR-CMV co-occurrence, with a repertoire-size bias correction applied to TCR pairs. A later analysis estimated false discovery rates by permuting HLA or CMV assignments 20 times. In a later analysis, co-occurring TCRs were grouped with DBSCAN, and TCRdist sequence similarity was added when clustering was performed within HLA-allele-positive subsets. Repertoires with fewer than 30,000 or more than 120,000 public chains, plus five repertoires with anomalous nucleotide sharing, were excluded from co-occurrence clustering. As stored in TCRdb, this immuneACCESS dataset retains in-frame rearrangements with V and J assigned. A fraction of the clones does not appear; measured against another copy, unresolved V genes explain less than half of the discrepancy, and the remainder lacks a known reason. For V, J and clone size, that table is used; D and trimming come from the DNA. The sample has over 85,000 clones on record, around 78% of them singletons. 2% to 3% of the sample goes to the ten largest clones.

The sequence derives from a man aged 35-49 years in good health and CMV-seronegative. Sequenced material: PBMCs. The chain was built from TRBV6-5 and TRBJ2-2, with TRBD1 identical over 9 junction bases. The nucleotide sequence is TGTGCCAGCAGTTCGACAGGGGGCACCGGGGAGCTGTTTTTT. The resulting protein is CASSSTGGTGELFF.